This T cell receptor (beta chain) emerged from a study of T cell changes during pregnancy in multiple sclerosis (dated by TCRdb to about 2019). Describing the broader study: The study examined how the T cell repertoire changed over the course of pregnancy in women with multiple sclerosis.

Libraries came from the immunoSEQ multiplex PCR assay. Not all clones reach the TCRdb copy of this immuneACCESS table, which keeps in-frame sequences only. Checked studies attribute under half of the gap to unresolved V genes and leave the rest unexplained. This sample holds roughly 9,900 clones; roughly 89% were observed only once. The ten largest account for 5% to 6.5% of the sample. Measured from the cysteine to the phenylalanine, the CDR3 is 14 residues long. The CDR3 DNA has 42 bases and is translated from base 1. Trimming at the junction amounts to 5 bases on V and 4 bases on J, and the germline ends lie 14 bases apart. CDR1 is given as MNHEY and CDR2 as SMNVEV, both from the germline V gene (reference sequence). Details on this clone: Its antigen specificity is not known. Base-call qualities are not available, and no considerably larger clone is one nucleotide away.

The source material was CD8+ T cells from peripheral blood mononuclear cells, sampled in the first trimester of pregnancy. The TCR sequence derives from a female donor in good health, enrolled as a control in a pregnancy study. The sequence joins TRBV27 to TRBJ1-2; too little of a D gene remains to name it. In nucleotides, the sequence is TGTGCCAGCAGTCCAATCGACGGACTCTATGGCTACACCTTC. Its coded protein is CASSPIDGLYGYTF.